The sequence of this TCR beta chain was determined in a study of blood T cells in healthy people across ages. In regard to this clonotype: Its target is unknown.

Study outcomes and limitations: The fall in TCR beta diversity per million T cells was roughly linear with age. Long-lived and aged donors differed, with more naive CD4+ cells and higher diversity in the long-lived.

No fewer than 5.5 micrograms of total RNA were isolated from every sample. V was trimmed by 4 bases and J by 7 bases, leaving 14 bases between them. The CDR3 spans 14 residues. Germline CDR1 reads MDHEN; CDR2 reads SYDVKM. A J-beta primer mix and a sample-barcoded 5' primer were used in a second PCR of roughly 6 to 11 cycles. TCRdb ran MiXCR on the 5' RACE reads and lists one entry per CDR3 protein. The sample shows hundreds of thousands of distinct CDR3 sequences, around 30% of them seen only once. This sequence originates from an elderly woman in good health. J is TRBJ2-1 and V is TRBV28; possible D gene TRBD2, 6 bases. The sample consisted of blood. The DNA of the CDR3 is TGTGCCAGCAGTTCGCCGGACTATCGAAATGAGCAGTTCTTC. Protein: CASSSPDYRNEQFF.